The clone carrying this TCR beta chain was seen a single time. The antigen remains undetermined. These data originate in a study of CD8+ T cells in alopecia areata. Study as a whole: Patients in the study were on tofacitinib for 6 to 18 months, then off it for 6 months. Among treated patients, severity was scored by affected scalp area percentage.

Study observations and caveats: Baseline CD8+ expansion's link to response remains uncertain, as there was one nonresponder.

RNA was extracted and reverse transcribed into cDNA as the sequencing template. Libraries were prepared by immunoSEQ multiplex PCR; TCRdb keeps only in-frame clonotypes and omits some of them. Of some 180,000 clones detected, 51% appear once; the ten largest clones hold roughly a tenth. Described treatment: oral pan-JAK inhibitor, 5-10 mg twice daily. Sorted out of PBMCs were CD4+ T cells and CD8+ T cells. The TCR originated in a human donor with alopecia areata. The source was CD8+ T cells sorted from blood, collected at week 52, from a patient treated with tofacitinib.

Here the CDR3 reads CASSRGWRSNQPQHF. CDR3 DNA: TGTGCCAGCAGCAGGGGGTGGAGAAGCAATCAGCCCCAGCATTTT. The chain recombines TRBV13 with TRBJ1-5; D is possibly TRBD1 (6 bases). This CDR3 comprises 15 residues. The V end lost 5 bases, the J end lost 1 base, and 12 bases lay between the germline ends. The germline CDR1 and CDR2 sequences are PRHDT and FYEKMQ (reference sequence).